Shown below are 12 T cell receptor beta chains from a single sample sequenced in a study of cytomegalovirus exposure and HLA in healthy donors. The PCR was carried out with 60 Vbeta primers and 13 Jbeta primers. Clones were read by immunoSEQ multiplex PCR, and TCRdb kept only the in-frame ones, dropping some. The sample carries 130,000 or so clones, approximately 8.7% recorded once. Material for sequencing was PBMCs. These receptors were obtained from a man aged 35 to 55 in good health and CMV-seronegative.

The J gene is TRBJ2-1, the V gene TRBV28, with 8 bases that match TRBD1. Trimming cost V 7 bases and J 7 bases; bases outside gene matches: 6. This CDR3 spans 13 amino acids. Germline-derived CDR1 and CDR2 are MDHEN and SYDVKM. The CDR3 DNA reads TGTGCCAGCATGGACAGGGAGTGGAATGAGCAGTTCTTC. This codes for CASMDREWNEQFF.

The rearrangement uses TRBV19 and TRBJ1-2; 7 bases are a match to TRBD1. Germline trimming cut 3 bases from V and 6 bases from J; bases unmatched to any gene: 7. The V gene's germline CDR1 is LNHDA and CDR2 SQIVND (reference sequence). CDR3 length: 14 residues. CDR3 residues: CASSIRTGQNGYTF. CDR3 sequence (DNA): TGTGCCAGTAGTATCCGAACGGGACAGAATGGCTACACCTTC.

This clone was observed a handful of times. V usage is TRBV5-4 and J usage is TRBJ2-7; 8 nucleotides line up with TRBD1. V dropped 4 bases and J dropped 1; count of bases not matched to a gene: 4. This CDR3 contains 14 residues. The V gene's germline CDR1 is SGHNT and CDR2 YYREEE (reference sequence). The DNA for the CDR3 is TGTGCCAGCAGCCCGGGACAGGCGTCCTACGAGCAGTACTTC. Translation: CASSPGQASYEQYF. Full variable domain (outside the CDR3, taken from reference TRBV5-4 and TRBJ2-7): ETGVTQSPTHLIKTRGQQVTLRCSSQSGHNTVSWYQQALGQGPQFIFQYYREEENGRGNFPPRFSGLQFPNYSSELNVNALELDDSALYLCASSPGQASYEQYFGPGTRLTVT.

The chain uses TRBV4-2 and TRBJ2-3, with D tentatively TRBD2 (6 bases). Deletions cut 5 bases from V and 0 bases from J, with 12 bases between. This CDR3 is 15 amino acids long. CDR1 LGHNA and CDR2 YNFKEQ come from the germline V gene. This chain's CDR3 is CASSGRGDSTDTQYF. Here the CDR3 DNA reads TGTGCCAGCAGCGGTCGCGGGGATAGCACAGATACGCAGTATTTT.

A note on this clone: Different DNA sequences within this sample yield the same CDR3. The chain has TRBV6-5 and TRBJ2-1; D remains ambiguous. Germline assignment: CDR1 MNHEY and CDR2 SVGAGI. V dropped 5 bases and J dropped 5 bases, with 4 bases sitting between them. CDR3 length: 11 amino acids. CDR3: CASSRDNEQFF. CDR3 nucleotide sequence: TGTGCCAGCAGTAGAGACAATGAGCAGTTCTTC.

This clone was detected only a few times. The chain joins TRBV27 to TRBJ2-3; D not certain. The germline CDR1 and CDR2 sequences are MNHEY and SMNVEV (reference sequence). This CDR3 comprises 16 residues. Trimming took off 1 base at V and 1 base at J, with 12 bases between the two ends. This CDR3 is CASSLLSAVGTDTQYF. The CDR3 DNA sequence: TGTGCCAGCAGTTTATTGTCTGCGGTTGGCACAGATACGCAGTATTTT.

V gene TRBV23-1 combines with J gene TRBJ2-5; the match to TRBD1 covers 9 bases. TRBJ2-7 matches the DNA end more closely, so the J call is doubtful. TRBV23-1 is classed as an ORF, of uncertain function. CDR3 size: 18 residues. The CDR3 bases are TGCGCCAGCAGTCGACCCGGGACAGGGAAGTACGGTCCCTACGAGCAGTACTTC. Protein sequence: CASSRPGTGKYGPYEQYF.

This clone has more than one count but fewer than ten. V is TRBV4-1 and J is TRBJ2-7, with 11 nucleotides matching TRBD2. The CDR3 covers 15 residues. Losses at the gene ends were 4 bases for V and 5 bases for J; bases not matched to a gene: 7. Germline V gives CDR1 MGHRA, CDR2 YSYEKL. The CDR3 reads CASSRVAGGQDEQYF. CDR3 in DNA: TGCGCCAGCAGCCGGGTAGCGGGGGGGCAAGACGAGCAGTACTTC.

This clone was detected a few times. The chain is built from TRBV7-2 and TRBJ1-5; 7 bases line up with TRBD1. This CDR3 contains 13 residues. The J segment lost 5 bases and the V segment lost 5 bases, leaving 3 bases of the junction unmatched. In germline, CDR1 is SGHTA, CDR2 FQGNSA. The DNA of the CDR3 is TGTGCCAGCAGCATTACAGGGGATCAGCCCCAGCATTTT. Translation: CASSITGDQPQHF.

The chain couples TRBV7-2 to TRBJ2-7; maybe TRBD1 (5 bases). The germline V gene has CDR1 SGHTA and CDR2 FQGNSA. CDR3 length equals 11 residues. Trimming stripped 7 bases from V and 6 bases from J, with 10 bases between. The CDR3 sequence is CASTQGSEQYF. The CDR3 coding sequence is TGTGCCAGCACCCAGGGCTCCGAGCAGTACTTC.

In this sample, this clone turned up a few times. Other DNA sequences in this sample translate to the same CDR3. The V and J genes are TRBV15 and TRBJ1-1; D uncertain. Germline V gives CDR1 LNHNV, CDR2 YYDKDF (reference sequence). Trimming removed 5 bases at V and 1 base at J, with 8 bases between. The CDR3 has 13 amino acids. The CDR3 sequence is CATSPMRNTEAFF. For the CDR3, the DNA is TGTGCCACCAGCCCGATGAGGAACACTGAAGCTTTCTTT.

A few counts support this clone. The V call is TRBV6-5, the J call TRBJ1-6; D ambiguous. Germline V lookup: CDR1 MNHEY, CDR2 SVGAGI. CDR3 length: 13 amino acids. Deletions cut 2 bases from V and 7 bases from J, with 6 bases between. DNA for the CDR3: TGTGCCAGCAGTTACCGGTGGAATTCACCCCTCCACTTT. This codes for CASSYRWNSPLHF.